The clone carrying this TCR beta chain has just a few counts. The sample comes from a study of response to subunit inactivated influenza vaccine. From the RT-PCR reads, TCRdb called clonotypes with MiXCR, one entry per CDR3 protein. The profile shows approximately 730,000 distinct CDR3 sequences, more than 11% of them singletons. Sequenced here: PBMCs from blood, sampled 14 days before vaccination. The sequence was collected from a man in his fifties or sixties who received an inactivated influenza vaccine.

The CDR3 is CSGRTGTSGSNEQFF. CDR3 nucleotides: TGCAGCGGGCGGACCGGGACTAGCGGGAGTAATGAGCAGTTCTTC. The chain employs TRBV29-1 and TRBJ2-1; the match to TRBD2 covers 14 bases. The CDR3 runs to 15 residues. With 7 bases clipped from V and 7 bases from J, the junction kept 9 bases outside the gene matches. Germline V CDR1 and CDR2: SQVTM, ANQGSEA.